This TCR beta chain was profiled in a study of shared clonotypes between healthy human individuals (dated by TCRdb to about 2020). Describing the broader study: The cohort comprised two women and three men aged 18 to 49 years. For each donor, CD4 naive and CD4 memory were each given three plates, CD8 naive was given two plates, and CD8 memory was given one plate. To estimate repertoire size and how much clonotype sharing occurs between individuals, the study deeply sequenced the blood TCR repertoires of 4 to 6 healthy adults. Libraries were prepared and TCR repertoires were sequenced by different laboratories using diverse techniques, in order to increase sequencing depth and limit assay-specific biases. Each donor's leukapheresis produced roughly between roughly 0.85 and 9.5 billion PBMCs.

TCR CDR3 regions were amplified from genomic DNA by multiplex PCR using the deep immunoSEQ assay. Extracted genomic DNA from each cell subset was spread evenly across all wells of several immunoSEQ 96-well plates, with each plate serving as a replicate. For sorted subsets, approximately 200 ng of genomic DNA, equivalent to 25,000 to 35,000 T cell genomes, went into each replicate PCR. The purified libraries were quantified using a Qubit 3.0 fluorometer, sized with a Bioanalyzer 2100, and then quantified again using the KAPA Library Quantification kit. Each immunoSEQ 96-well plate was sequenced on its own single-read 150-cycle Illumina NextSeq 550 flow cell. The authors processed their data as follows. Because the immunoSEQ output held only junctional sequences and lacked quality scores, the filtering could not match the filtering applied to full-length reads. To assign V/J genes and CDR3, sequences were annotated using PyIR, a Python wrapper for IgBLAST v1.9, with IMGT germline references. Any read was removed if the V/J assignment was weak (E-value above 1e-6), the CDR3 was missing, or the read contained stop codons, out-of-frame junctions, or ambiguous translated residues. V3J clonotypes were defined by identical inferred V gene, J gene, and CDR3 amino acid sequence. To compute the percentage overlap between repertoires, the number of shared unique clonotypes was divided by the size of the smaller repertoire. Richness of each repertoire was evaluated using RTK rarefaction, the Chao1 estimator, and Recon v2.1 estimates of unobserved clonotypes. Generation probabilities were computed with OLGA for all TCRbeta clonotypes obtained by the gDNA method from several donors. TCRdb provides this immuneACCESS table in a form limited to in-frame rearrangements. Some clones are lacking; in checked studies, under half of them reflect an unresolved V gene, and why the rest are absent is not known. Clonal size and the V and J genes are those of that table, whereas D and trimming came from the DNA. In this sample the table shows over a million clones, roughly 96% of which occur a single time. The top ten constitute approximately 1.1% of the sample.

Here is what the overall study found, with its caveats: Incomplete sequencing was indicated by rarefaction of sorted-subset datasets, despite the large sequencing depth. Clonotypes shared by all four sorted-subset donors showed higher generation probabilities than non-shared clonotypes. Only blood was sampled, and tissue TCR repertoires likely differ from those in blood. Estimated clonotype richness was generally larger for naive than for memory subsets. The small number of donors limited the genetic and exposure-history diversity represented. Sharing across a few donors was observed for roughly 5.4% of naive CD4, about 3.2% of naive CD8, around 2.5% of memory CD4, and approximately 0.41% of memory CD8 clonotypes. Pairwise subsampling indicated that sequencing depth was expected to affect the degree of clonotype sharing among donors.

For CDR1 and CDR2, the germline V gene lists KGHSY and FQNENV. The CDR3, from cysteine to phenylalanine, totals 17 residues. Of the read, only the CDR3 DNA is kept; its 51 bases are in frame from base 1. The germline V end is reduced by 2 bases and the J end by 7 bases; junction bases left unmatched: 11. Donors were healthy HIV-negative adults with no recently reported acute infections or vaccinations. Every donor was a Caucasian adult living in Nashville, Tennessee, USA. CD4+ T cells were enriched through magnetic negative selection, after which naive cells were positively selected on CD45RA and the remaining negative fraction served as the memory subset. Blood was collected by leukapheresis, and PBMCs were isolated by Ficoll-Histopaque density gradient centrifugation and then cryopreserved in liquid nitrogen vapor phase. Analytical flow cytometry was used to check the purity and quantity of every magnetically sorted T cell population. Genomic DNA was isolated from every sorted fraction and measured by UV absorbance on a Nanodrop 2000c.

Details on this clone: Its cognate antigen has yet to be identified. No per-base quality is available; no much larger clone lies one base away.

The specimen was naive CD4+ T cells sorted from blood. The sample's cell subset or site label, decoded: CD45RA+ positively selected. The chain was built from TRBV16 and TRBJ1-4, with 9 bases in between that match TRBD1. The sequence was obtained from a man aged 25-40 years in good health. The DNA sequence follows: TGTGCCAGCAGCCAAACGTTTGGGACAGGGTGGACTGAAAAACTGTTTTTT. Its amino acids are CASSQTFGTGWTEKLFF.